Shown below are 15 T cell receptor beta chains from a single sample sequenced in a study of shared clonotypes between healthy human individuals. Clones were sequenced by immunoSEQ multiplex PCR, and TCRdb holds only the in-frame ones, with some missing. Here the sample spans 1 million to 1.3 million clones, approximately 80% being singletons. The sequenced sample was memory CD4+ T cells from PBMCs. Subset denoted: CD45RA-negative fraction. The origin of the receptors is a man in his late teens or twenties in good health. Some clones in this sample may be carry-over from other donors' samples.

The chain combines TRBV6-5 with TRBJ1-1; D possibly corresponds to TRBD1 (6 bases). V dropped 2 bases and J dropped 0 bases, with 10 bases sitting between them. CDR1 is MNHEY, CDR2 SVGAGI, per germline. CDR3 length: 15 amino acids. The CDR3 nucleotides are TGTGCCAGCAGTTACGTGGGGGGGCTGAACACTGAAGCTTTCTTT. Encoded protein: CASSYVGGLNTEAFF.

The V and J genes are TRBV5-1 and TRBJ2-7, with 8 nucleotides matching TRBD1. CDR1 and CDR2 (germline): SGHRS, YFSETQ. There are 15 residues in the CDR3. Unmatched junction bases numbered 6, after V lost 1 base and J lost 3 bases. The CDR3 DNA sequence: TGCGCCAGCAGCTTGTACCCGACAGGGGACTACGAGCAGTACTTC. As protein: CASSLYPTGDYEQYF.

This CDR3 reads CASIAESGLASAGANVLTF. The CDR3 bases are TGCGCCAGCATCGCCGAGTCGGGACTAGCGAGTGCTGGGGCCAACGTCCTGACTTTC. This chain links TRBV5-1 with TRBJ2-6, with 10 positions matching TRBD2. Germline V CDR1 and CDR2: SGHRS, YFSETQ. After removal of 6 bases from V and 2 bases from J, the junction contained 14 bases not matched to a gene. This CDR3 comprises 19 residues. Filled out from reference TRBV5-1 and TRBJ2-6, the complete variable domain reads KAGVTQTPRYLIKTRGQQVTLSCSPISGHRSVSWYQQTPGQGLQFLFEYFSETQRNKGNFPGRFSGRQFSNSRSEMNVSTLELGDSALYLCASIAESGLASAGANVLTFGAGSRLTVL.

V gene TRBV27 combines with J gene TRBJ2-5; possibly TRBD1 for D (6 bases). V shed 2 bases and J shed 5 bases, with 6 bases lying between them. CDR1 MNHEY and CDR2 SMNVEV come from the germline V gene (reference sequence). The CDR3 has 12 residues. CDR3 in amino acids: CASSLRGETQYF. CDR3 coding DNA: TGTGCCAGCAGTTTAAGGGGGGAGACCCAGTACTTC.

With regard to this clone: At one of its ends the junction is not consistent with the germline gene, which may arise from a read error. The CDR3 is CANNWDSSNQPQHF. CDR3 in DNA: TGTGCCAACAACTGGGACAGTAGCAATCAGCCCCAGCATTTC. The chain employs TRBV6-1 and TRBJ1-5; 7 bases map to TRBD1. Germline V gives CDR1 MNHNS, CDR2 SASEGT. CDR3 size: 14 residues.

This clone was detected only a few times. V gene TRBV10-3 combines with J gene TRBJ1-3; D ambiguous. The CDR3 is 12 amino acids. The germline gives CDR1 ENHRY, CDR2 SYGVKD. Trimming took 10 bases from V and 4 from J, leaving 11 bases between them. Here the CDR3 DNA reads TGTGCCACCGCAGTGGGAGGAAACACCATATATTTT. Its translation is CATAVGGNTIYF.

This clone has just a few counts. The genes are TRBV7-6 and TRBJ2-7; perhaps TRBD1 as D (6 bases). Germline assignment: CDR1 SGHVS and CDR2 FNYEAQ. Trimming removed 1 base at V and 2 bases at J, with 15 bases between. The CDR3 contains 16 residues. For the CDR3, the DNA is TGTGCCAGCAGCTTAGGTCTGGACAGTCCGCCCTACGAGCAGTACTTC. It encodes CASSLGLDSPPYEQYF.

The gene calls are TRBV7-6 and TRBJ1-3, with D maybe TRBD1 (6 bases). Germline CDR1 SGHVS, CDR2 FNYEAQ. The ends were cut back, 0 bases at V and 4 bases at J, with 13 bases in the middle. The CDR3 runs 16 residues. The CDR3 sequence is CASSLAQVGAGNTIYF. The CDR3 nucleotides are TGTGCCAGCAGCTTAGCGCAAGTGGGGGCGGGAAACACCATATATTTT.

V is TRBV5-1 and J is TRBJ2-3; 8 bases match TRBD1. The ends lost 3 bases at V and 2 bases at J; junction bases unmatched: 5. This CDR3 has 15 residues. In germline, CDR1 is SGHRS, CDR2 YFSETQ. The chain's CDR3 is CASSSGTGNTDTQYF. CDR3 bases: TGCGCCAGCAGCTCCGGGACAGGCAACACAGATACGCAGTATTTT.

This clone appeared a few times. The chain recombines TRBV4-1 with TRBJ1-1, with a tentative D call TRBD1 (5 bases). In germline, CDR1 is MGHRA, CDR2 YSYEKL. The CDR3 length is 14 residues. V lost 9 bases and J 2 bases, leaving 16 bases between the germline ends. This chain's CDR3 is CASRDVGFNTEAFF. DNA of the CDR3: TGCGCCAGTAGGGACGTCGGATTTAACACTGAAGCTTTCTTT.

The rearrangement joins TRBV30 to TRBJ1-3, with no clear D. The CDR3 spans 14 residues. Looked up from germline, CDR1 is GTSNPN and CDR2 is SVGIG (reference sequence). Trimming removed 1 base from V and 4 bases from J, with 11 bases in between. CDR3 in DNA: TGTGCCTGGAGTGGGACGTTCCCAGGAAACACCATATATTTT. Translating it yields CAWSGTFPGNTIYF.

Written as DNA, the CDR3 is TGTGCCAGCAGCGTGGGGTTAGCGGGAGGGGGATTCAATGAGCAGTTCTTC. Protein: CASSVGLAGGGFNEQFF. This chain links TRBV9 with TRBJ2-1, with 11 positions matching TRBD2. Per the germline V gene, CDR1 is SGDLS and CDR2 is YYNGEE. Trimming removed 2 bases from V and 6 bases from J; junction bases left unmatched: 10. The CDR3 runs to 17 residues.

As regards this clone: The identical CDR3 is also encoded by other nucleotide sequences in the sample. CDR3 sequence reads: CASSLASNEQFF. The CDR3 nucleotides read TGTGCCAGCAGCTTAGCGTCCAATGAGCAGTTCTTC. This rearrangement joins TRBV7-2 to TRBJ2-1; D gene unclear. The germline CDR1 and CDR2 sequences are SGHTA and FQGNSA. The CDR3 sequence is 12 residues long. The V end lost 0 bases, the J end lost 6 bases, and 3 bases lay between the germline ends.

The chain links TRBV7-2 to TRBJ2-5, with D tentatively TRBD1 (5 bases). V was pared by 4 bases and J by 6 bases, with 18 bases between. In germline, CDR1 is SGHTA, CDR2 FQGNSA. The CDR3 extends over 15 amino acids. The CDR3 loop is CASSSRQDRGKTQYF. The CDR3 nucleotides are TGTGCCAGCAGCTCCCGGCAGGATAGGGGAAAGACCCAGTACTTC.

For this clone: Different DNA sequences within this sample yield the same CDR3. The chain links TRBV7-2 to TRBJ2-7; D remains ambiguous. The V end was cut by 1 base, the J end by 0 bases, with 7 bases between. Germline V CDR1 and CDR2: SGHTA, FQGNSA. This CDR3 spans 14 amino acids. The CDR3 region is CASSLGLHSYEQYF. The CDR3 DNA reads TGTGCCAGCAGCTTAGGATTGCACTCCTACGAGCAGTACTTC.